These 27 T cell receptor beta chains originate from one sample sequenced in a study of blood T cell repertoires in COVID-19. Assay: immunoSEQ multiplex PCR; the TCRdb copy retains only in-frame clones and omits some. Among approximately 200,000 clones listed, roughly four fifths were seen once. The sequencing input was PBMCs or T cells enriched from blood (not recorded which). These receptors were collected from a middle-aged man who had recovered from COVID-19.

The chain uses TRBV7-6 and TRBJ2-3, with TRBD2 as a possible D gene (6 bases). V gave up 5 bases and J gave up 4 bases, with 19 bases separating them. Germline-derived CDR1 and CDR2 are SGHVS and FNYEAQ. The CDR3 is 16 residues long. The CDR3: CASSLLMEGLPDTQYF. DNA of the CDR3: TGTGCCAGCAGCCTTCTAATGGAGGGGCTCCCAGATACGCAGTATTTT.

V usage is TRBV5-1 and J usage is TRBJ2-1; the match to TRBD2 covers 13 bases. CDR3 length: 19 amino acids. Trimming took 4 bases from V and 0 from J; bases not matched to a gene: 10. Per the germline V gene, CDR1 is SGHRS and CDR2 is YFSETQ. The CDR3 DNA sequence: TGCGCCAGCAGCACGTACTCCGGGACTAGCGGGATCTCCTACAATGAGCAGTTCTTC. Protein: CASSTYSGTSGISYNEQFF.

This sequence joins TRBV29-1 and TRBJ1-1; possibly TRBD1 for D (6 bases). The CDR3 has 13 amino acids. V shed 6 bases and J shed 4 bases, with 15 bases lying between them. CDR1 and CDR2 from the germline V gene are SQVTM and ANQGSEA. The CDR3 DNA sequence: TGCAGCGTGGGGACCAGGGGCGGCACTGAAGCTTTCTTT. Translating it yields CSVGTRGGTEAFF.

About this clone itself: A read error may produce the germline difference seen at one junction end. Here the CDR3 reads CAWSANRGQVTF. The CDR3 bases are TGTGCCTGGAGTGCGAACCGGGGACAGGTAACTTTC. The chain joins TRBV30 to TRBJ2-7; TRBD1 aligns across 8 bases. Germline V gene lookup returns CDR1 GTSNPN and CDR2 SVGIG (reference sequence). This CDR3 contains 12 residues.

The V call is TRBV5-1, the J call TRBJ1-5; 7 bases align to TRBD1. Germline CDR1 reads SGHRS; CDR2 reads YFSETQ. V shed 1 base, J shed 7 bases, and the junction held 8 bases outside the gene matches. The CDR3 totals 15 residues. The CDR3 DNA sequence: TGCGCCAGCAGCTTGTACGGGGACAGTAGACAGCCCCAGCATTTT. It specifies CASSLYGDSRQPQHF. The full variable domain, its missing parts supplied by reference TRBV5-1 and TRBJ1-5, is KAGVTQTPRYLIKTRGQQVTLSCSPISGHRSVSWYQQTPGQGLQFLFEYFSETQRNKGNFPGRFSGRQFSNSRSEMNVSTLELGDSALYLCASSLYGDSRQPQHFGDGTRLSIL.

This clone was seen more than once but under ten times. This chain joins TRBV7-9 and TRBJ2-7, with D tentatively TRBD2 (6 bases). The CDR3 sequence is 13 residues long. V shed 5 bases and J shed 3 bases, with 11 bases lying between them. Germline assignment: CDR1 SEHNR and CDR2 FQNEAQ (reference sequence). In nucleotides, the CDR3 is TGTGCCAGCAGCATTAGCGGTGGCTACGAGCAGTACTTC. Protein: CASSISGGYEQYF. The whole variable domain, remainder taken from reference TRBV7-9 and TRBJ2-7, is DTGVSQNPRHKITKRGQNVTFRCDPISEHNRLYWYRQTLGQGPEFLTYFQNEAQLEKSRLLSDRFSAERPKGSFSTLEIQRTEQGDSAMYLCASSISGGYEQYFGPGTRLTVT.

The chain has TRBV30 and TRBJ1-3, with 8 nucleotides matching TRBD1. The CDR3 sequence is 13 residues long. CDR1 and CDR2 from the germline V gene are GTSNPN and SVGIG (reference sequence). V gave up 8 bases and J gave up 3 bases; unmatched junction bases: 6. CDR3 residues: CASQGANGNTIYF. CDR3 in DNA: TGTGCCAGCCAGGGGGCGAATGGAAACACCATATATTTT.

The chain joins TRBV9 to TRBJ1-1; TRBD1 agrees at 9 bases. Looked up from germline, CDR1 is SGDLS and CDR2 is YYNGEE. The CDR3 extends over 14 amino acids. Trimming at V came to 0 bases and at J to 8 bases, leaving 5 bases not matched to a gene. CDR3 DNA sequence: TGTGCCAGCAGCGTAGGGACAGGGGCATCCGAAGCTTTCTTT. Translated, it gives CASSVGTGASEAFF.

The chain is built from TRBV24-1 and TRBJ2-7; D is undetermined. The CDR3 contains 15 residues. Deletions cut 2 bases from V and 2 bases from J, with 12 bases between. Germline CDR1 and CDR2: KGHDR and SFDVKD. CDR3 sequence: CATSDSTHSAYEQYF. The CDR3 DNA is TGTGCCACCAGTGATTCAACCCATTCAGCCTACGAGCAGTACTTC.

The chain joins TRBV10-3 to TRBJ1-4; D is undetermined. Per germline, CDR1 ENHRY and CDR2 SYGVKD. This CDR3 has 14 amino acids. The V and J ends lost 3 bases and 8 bases respectively, with 13 bases between them. In DNA, the CDR3 is TGTGCCATCAGTGACGACCCCAAGAGGGAAAAACTGTTTTTT. Its protein product is CAISDDPKREKLFF.

In its sample, this clone was seen many times. The chain has TRBV9 and TRBJ2-5; D ambiguous. The CDR3 loop spans 14 amino acids. Germline values: CDR1 SGDLS, CDR2 YYNGEE. Trimming left V 2 bases short and J 0 bases short, with 8 bases between. This CDR3 reads CASSVAQYQETQYF. Written as DNA, the CDR3 is TGTGCCAGCAGCGTGGCACAGTACCAAGAGACCCAGTACTTC.

J is TRBJ2-1 and V is TRBV7-6; TRBD2 agrees at 8 bases. CDR1 and CDR2 from the germline V gene are SGHVS and FNYEAQ. CDR3 length: 15 amino acids. V lost 5 bases to trimming and J lost 4 bases; unmatched junction nucleotides: 7. The CDR3 region has the DNA TGTGCCAGCAGCCTAACTAGCGGTGAATACAATGAGCAGTTCTTC. Protein: CASSLTSGEYNEQFF.

Written as DNA, the CDR3 is TGTGCCAGTAGTAACGACAGGGGTAATGAAAAACTGTTTTTT. This encodes CASSNDRGNEKLFF. This chain connects TRBV19 to TRBJ1-4; TRBD1 matches at 8 bases. CDR1 LNHDA and CDR2 SQIVND come from the germline V gene (reference sequence). The CDR3 is 14 residues long. V shed 4 bases and J 4 bases; nucleotides not matched to a gene: 2. Filled out from reference TRBV19 and TRBJ1-4, the complete variable domain reads DGGITQSPKYLFRKEGQNVTLSCEQNLNHDAMYWYRQDPGQGLRLIYYSQIVNDFQKGDIAEGYSVSREKKESFPLTVTSAQKNPTAFYLCASSNDRGNEKLFFGSGTQLSVL.

There are a few counts of this clone. The chain combines TRBV3-1 (or the pseudogene TRBV3-2) with TRBJ2-3; 8 bases are shared with TRBD2. The CDR3 is made up of 17 amino acids. V shed 5 bases and J 9 bases; nucleotides not matched to a gene: 19. CDR1 is LGHDT, CDR2 YNNKEL, per germline (reference sequence). The CDR3 loop reads CASSFGGGTPAVWTQYF. CDR3 sequence (DNA): TGTGCCAGCAGCTTCGGGGGGGGAACCCCAGCCGTTTGGACGCAGTATTTT.

The V call is TRBV19, the J call TRBJ2-2; D perhaps matches TRBD1 (5 bases). Deletions cut 4 bases from V and 0 bases from J, with 15 bases between. The CDR3 loop spans 17 amino acids. CDR1 and CDR2 (germline): LNHDA, SQIVND (reference sequence). CDR3 nucleotide sequence: TGTGCCAGTAGTACAGCCACAGGCCAAGCGAACACCGGGGAGCTGTTTTTT. Translation: CASSTATGQANTGELFF. Combining the CDR3 with reference TRBV19 and TRBJ2-2 gives the whole variable domain DGGITQSPKYLFRKEGQNVTLSCEQNLNHDAMYWYRQDPGQGLRLIYYSQIVNDFQKGDIAEGYSVSREKKESFPLTVTSAQKNPTAFYLCASSTATGQANTGELFFGEGSRLTVL.

V and J are TRBV30 and TRBJ2-1; D remains ambiguous. The CDR3 sequence is 11 residues long. Germline CDR1 is GTSNPN and CDR2 is SVGIG (reference sequence). V shed 2 bases and J shed 7 bases, with 6 bases lying between them. The CDR3 loop reads CAWSLRNEQFF. For the CDR3, the DNA is TGTGCCTGGAGTTTGAGAAATGAGCAGTTCTTC.

V and J are TRBV14 and TRBJ2-7; TRBD2 agrees at 8 bases. The ends lost 2 bases at V and 6 bases at J; junction bases unmatched: 0. Germline-derived CDR1 and CDR2 are SGHDN and FVKESK. The CDR3 is 12 residues long. The CDR3 loop is CASSQLAGEQYF. In DNA, the CDR3 is TGTGCCAGCAGCCAACTAGCGGGCGAGCAGTACTTC. The full variable domain, in which reference TRBV14 and TRBJ2-7 provide the parts outside the CDR3, is EAGVTQFPSHSVIEKGQTVTLRCDPISGHDNLYWYRRVMGKEIKFLLHFVKESKQDESGMPNNRFLAERTGGTYSTLKVQPAELEDSGVYFCASSQLAGEQYFGPGTRLTVT.

With regard to this clone: Other DNA sequences of this sample code for an identical CDR3. The rearrangement links TRBV7-9 to TRBJ1-2; TRBD1 agrees at 9 bases. There are 14 residues in the CDR3. V lost 3 bases and J lost 2; bases outside the gene matches: 1. Germline CDR1 SEHNR, CDR2 FQNEAQ (reference sequence). CDR3 amino acids: CASSFGQGNYGYTF. The DNA of the CDR3 is TGTGCCAGCAGCTTCGGACAGGGGAACTATGGCTACACCTTC.

The rearrangement links TRBV29-1 to TRBJ2-1; D remains unclear. Trimming left V 4 bases short and J 11 bases short, with 12 bases between. Germline V CDR1 and CDR2: SQVTM, ANQGSEA. This CDR3 has 11 residues. The CDR3 protein is CSVAPGLKQFF. As DNA, the CDR3 is TGCAGCGTTGCCCCTGGGCTAAAGCAGTTCTTC.

The V call is TRBV28, the J call TRBJ1-1; a possible D gene is TRBD1 (6 bases). The V gene's germline CDR1 is MDHEN and CDR2 SYDVKM. The V gene lost 7 bases and the J gene lost 8 bases, with 14 bases spanning the gap. This CDR3 has 12 residues. The CDR3 bases are TGTGCCAGCAATTCACAGGGCCTCGAAGCTTTCTTT. Translating gives CASNSQGLEAFF.

V gene TRBV4-1 combines with J gene TRBJ2-7; 7 bases align to TRBD2. CDR3 length equals 14 residues. Trimming removed 0 bases from V and 4 bases from J; junction bases left unmatched: 3. The V gene's germline CDR1 is MGHRA and CDR2 YSYEKL. CDR3 amino acids: CASSQEAGVYEQYF. Written as DNA, the CDR3 is TGCGCCAGCAGCCAAGAGGCGGGAGTGTACGAGCAGTACTTC.

The chain couples TRBV29-1 to TRBJ1-2; 7 nucleotides agree with TRBD1. The germline CDR1 and CDR2 sequences are SQVTM and ANQGSEA. CDR3 length equals 13 residues. With V trimmed by 4 bases and J by 3 bases, 5 bases remained unmatched. The CDR3 sequence is CSVGAGTDYGYTF. Written as DNA, the CDR3 is TGCAGCGTTGGAGCAGGGACAGACTATGGCTACACCTTC.

The V gene is TRBV19, the J gene TRBJ2-7, with 7 bases that match TRBD2. The CDR3 extends over 22 amino acids. Germline CDR1 LNHDA, CDR2 SQIVND (reference sequence). V trimming: 5 bases; J trimming: 0 bases; junction bases outside the gene matches: 28. The CDR3 DNA reads as TGTGCCAGTAGTTATCTCCCGAGGGAGCGGGGAGAAAGAAAGAAGAGCTCCTACGAGCAGTACTTC. Its protein is CASSYLPRERGERKKSSYEQYF.

The chain employs TRBV6-5 and TRBJ2-1; a weak D match, TRBD2 (5 bases). CDR1 MNHEY and CDR2 SVGAGI come from the germline V gene. V was shortened by 8 bases and J by 4 bases, with 18 bases between the two germline ends. The CDR3 totals 15 residues. The CDR3 bases are TGTGCCAGCGTTAGGGCGGAAGGCGGGTACAATGAGCAGTTCTTC. It translates to CASVRAEGGYNEQFF.

The V call is TRBV2, the J call TRBJ1-1, with 7 bases lining up with TRBD1. The CDR3 runs to 15 residues. The germline V gene has CDR1 SNHLY and CDR2 FYNNEI. V was clipped by 4 bases and J by 0 bases; unmatched bases: 5. CDR3: CASSANRGMNTEAFF. Written as DNA, the CDR3 is TGTGCCAGCAGTGCCAACAGGGGCATGAACACTGAAGCTTTCTTT.

The chain employs TRBV19 and TRBJ2-1, with a tentative D call TRBD1 (5 bases). The CDR3 runs to 14 residues. Trimming took off 7 bases at V and 3 bases at J, with 13 bases between the two ends. Germline V gene lookup returns CDR1 LNHDA and CDR2 SQIVND (reference sequence). Written as DNA, the CDR3 is TGTGCCAGTACTCCGGAGACAGTCTACAATGAGCAGTTCTTC. As protein: CASTPETVYNEQFF.

The genes are TRBV21-1 and TRBJ1-2; the table's D call TRBD1 went unverified against the DNA. TRBV21-1 is a listed pseudogene. This CDR3 has 16 amino acids. The CDR3 nucleotides are TGTGCCAGCAGCAACCTGACAGTTTCAGCTAACTATGGCTACACCTTC. This sequence encodes CASSNLTVSANYGYTF.